A single sample is the source of the 32 T cell receptor beta chains below, sequenced in a study of blood T cell repertoires in COVID-19. Repertoires were generated with immunoSEQ multiplex PCR, while TCRdb's copy carries only in-frame clones and drops some. The sample includes under 250,000 clones, more than 80% of them seen just once. Source material: peripheral blood. These receptors all come from a human donor in a cohort sampled during active COVID-19.

CDR3 loop: CASSLESGSPYNEQFF. The CDR3 bases are TGTGCCAGCAGCTTAGAAAGCGGGAGCCCCTACAATGAGCAGTTCTTC. The chain joins TRBV7-2 to TRBJ2-1; 8 bases map to TRBD2. This CDR3 is built from 16 residues. Germline V gene lookup returns CDR1 SGHTA and CDR2 FQGNSA. Trimming cost V 1 base and J 2 bases; bases outside gene matches: 4.

The chain couples TRBV6-5 to TRBJ2-5; D unclear. Trimming took off 7 bases at V and 5 bases at J, with 17 bases between the two ends. The CDR3 spans 14 residues. Germline CDR1 MNHEY, CDR2 SVGAGI. This CDR3 reads CASTRFGLRETQYF. In nucleotides, the CDR3 is TGTGCCAGCACCCGATTCGGCCTCAGGGAGACCCAGTACTTC.

The chain uses TRBV19 and TRBJ1-5; no reliable D call. The germline V and J ends were trimmed by 4 bases and 0 bases, with 19 bases remaining between them. CDR1 is LNHDA, CDR2 SQIVND, per germline (reference sequence). This CDR3 is 18 amino acids long. The CDR3 is CASSTNRLQTISNQPQHF. The CDR3 bases are TGTGCCAGTAGTACGAACCGCTTACAGACGATTAGCAATCAGCCCCAGCATTTT. The full variable domain, completed using reference TRBV19 and TRBJ1-5, is DGGITQSPKYLFRKEGQNVTLSCEQNLNHDAMYWYRQDPGQGLRLIYYSQIVNDFQKGDIAEGYSVSREKKESFPLTVTSAQKNPTAFYLCASSTNRLQTISNQPQHFGDGTRLSIL.

This clone was counted ten times or more. V usage is TRBV7-6 and J usage is TRBJ2-1; TRBD1 might be the D (8 bases). Germline loops: CDR1 SGHVS, CDR2 FNYEAQ. The CDR3 contains 15 residues. Trimming took off 8 bases at V and 7 bases at J, with 21 bases between the two ends. CDR3 region: CASRQGAGDLNEQFF. The CDR3 bases are TGTGCCAGCCGCCAGGGGGCGGGAGATTTGAATGAGCAGTTCTTC. Based on the CDR3 plus reference TRBV7-6 and TRBJ2-1, the full variable domain is GAGVSQSPRYKVTKRGQDVALRCDPISGHVSLYWYRQALGQGPEFLTYFNYEAQQDKSGLPNDRFSAERPEGSISTLTIQRTEQRDSAMYRCASRQGAGDLNEQFFGPGTRLTVL.

The rearrangement uses TRBV6-6 and TRBJ2-3; tentative D call: TRBD2 (5 bases). There are 14 residues in the CDR3. Deletions cut 4 bases from V and 1 base from J, with 9 bases between. From germline, CDR1 is MNHNY and CDR2 SVGAGI (reference sequence). The CDR3 spells CASSLLEGTDTQYF. In nucleotides, the CDR3 is TGTGCCAGCAGTTTGCTGGAGGGCACAGATACGCAGTATTTT.

V usage is TRBV5-1 and J usage is TRBJ2-1, with 7 bases matching TRBD1. CDR3 length equals 14 residues. The V gene's germline CDR1 is SGHRS and CDR2 YFSETQ. The V and J ends lost 2 bases and 8 bases, in that order; junction bases with no gene match: 7. The CDR3 reads CASSLGQEWDEQFF. CDR3 DNA sequence: TGCGCCAGCAGCTTAGGACAGGAGTGGGATGAGCAGTTCTTC. Filled out from reference TRBV5-1 and TRBJ2-1, the complete variable domain reads KAGVTQTPRYLIKTRGQQVTLSCSPISGHRSVSWYQQTPGQGLQFLFEYFSETQRNKGNFPGRFSGRQFSNSRSEMNVSTLELGDSALYLCASSLGQEWDEQFFGPGTRLTVL.

The rearrangement links TRBV29-1 to TRBJ1-4; the D gene is possibly TRBD1 (5 bases). Germline CDR1 and CDR2: SQVTM and ANQGSEA. The V end was cut by 5 bases, the J end by 0 bases, with 10 bases between. CDR3 length: 14 residues. CDR3 sequence (DNA): TGCAGCGTTTTTGGGACTCCAACTAATGAAAAACTGTTTTTT. This codes for CSVFGTPTNEKLFF.

The chain is built from TRBV5-1 and TRBJ1-1; possibly TRBD1 for D (6 bases). Germline V gene lookup returns CDR1 SGHRS and CDR2 YFSETQ. The CDR3 totals 15 residues. V gave up 0 bases and J gave up 3 bases, with 12 bases separating them. The CDR3 here is CASSLDRVLHTEAFF. The CDR3 DNA sequence: TGCGCCAGCAGCTTGGACAGGGTCCTGCACACTGAAGCTTTCTTT.

V gene TRBV30 combines with J gene TRBJ2-4; 7 positions agree with TRBD1. The CDR3 is made up of 16 amino acids. Germline CDR1 GTSNPN, CDR2 SVGIG (reference sequence). Trimming cost V 5 bases and J 0 bases; bases outside gene matches: 10. CDR3 residues: CAWLGRGRLAKNIQYF. In DNA, the CDR3 is TGTGCCTGGTTGGGCAGGGGGAGACTAGCCAAAAACATTCAGTACTTC.

The CDR3 DNA sequence: TGTGCCTGGGCCCATAACAGGGGATACGAGCAGTACTTC. Its translation: CAWAHNRGYEQYF. The rearrangement uses TRBV30 and TRBJ2-7; 7 nucleotides match TRBD1. This CDR3 is built from 13 residues. CDR1 GTSNPN and CDR2 SVGIG come from the germline V gene (reference sequence). Unmatched junction bases numbered 8, after V lost 5 bases and J lost 4 bases.

This clone was seen only once. The chain links TRBV5-1 to TRBJ1-1; TRBD1 might be the D (5 bases). The CDR3 has 16 amino acids. CDR1 and CDR2 from the germline V gene are SGHRS and YFSETQ. Trimming left V 4 bases short and J 5 bases short, with 21 bases between. CDR3 sequence reads: CASSTMLGREGTEAFF. CDR3 bases: TGCGCCAGCAGCACCATGTTAGGCAGGGAAGGTACTGAAGCTTTCTTT.

V gene TRBV7-2 combines with J gene TRBJ2-1; 7 bases map to TRBD2. The V and J ends lost 5 bases and 3 bases, in that order; junction bases with no gene match: 10. Looked up from germline, CDR1 is SGHTA and CDR2 is FQGNSA. The CDR3 is 16 amino acids. DNA of the CDR3: TGTGCCAGCAGCCAATGGGGGGGAGGCCTCTACAATGAGCAGTTCTTC. Translated: CASSQWGGGLYNEQFF.

The chain is built from TRBV11-3 and TRBJ2-5, with TRBD1 identical over 11 bases. The CDR3 consists of 14 residues. Germline CDR1 SGHNT, CDR2 YENEEA. The V gene end was trimmed by 1 base and the J gene end by 5 bases; junction bases not matched to a gene: 0. The CDR3 spells CASSLGDRGETQYF. The CDR3 bases are TGTGCCAGCAGCTTAGGGGACAGGGGGGAGACCCAGTACTTC.

The count of this clone is one. The J gene is TRBJ2-3, the V gene TRBV28; 7 nucleotides match TRBD1. Germline-derived CDR1 and CDR2 are MDHEN and SYDVKM. CDR3 length: 13 amino acids. Trimming removed 7 bases from V and 7 bases from J; junction bases left unmatched: 8. The CDR3 here is CASTPTGIYTQYF. The DNA for the CDR3 is TGTGCCAGCACTCCGACAGGGATTTATACGCAGTATTTT.

The chain has TRBV5-4 and TRBJ2-5, with 7 bases fitting TRBD2. V gave up 1 base and J gave up 3 bases; unmatched junction bases: 6. CDR3 size: 15 residues. Germline V lookup: CDR1 SGHNT, CDR2 YYREEE (reference sequence). The CDR3 nucleotides read TGTGCCAGCAGCTTGCCCGGACTAGTTGAAGAGACCCAGTACTTC. Translation: CASSLPGLVEETQYF. The variable domain in full, with the rest retrieved from reference TRBV5-4 and TRBJ2-5, is ETGVTQSPTHLIKTRGQQVTLRCSSQSGHNTVSWYQQALGQGPQFIFQYYREEENGRGNFPPRFSGLQFPNYSSELNVNALELDDSALYLCASSLPGLVEETQYFGPGTRLLVL.

The V gene is TRBV19, the J gene TRBJ2-3; 7 bases map to TRBD2. V lost 5 bases and J lost 0; bases outside the gene matches: 8. Germline-derived CDR1 and CDR2 are LNHDA and SQIVND (reference sequence). CDR3 size: 16 residues. The CDR3 DNA is TGTGCCAGTAGTCCTGGCGGGGGTTTGAGCACAGATACGCAGTATTTT. This codes for CASSPGGGLSTDTQYF.

The chain links TRBV30 to TRBJ1-2, with D possibly TRBD1 on 5 matching bases. Trimming shortened V by 0 bases and J by 4 bases, and 9 bases separated the two germline ends. The CDR3 covers 13 residues. Germline CDR1 reads GTSNPN; CDR2 reads SVGIG (reference sequence). CDR3 nucleotides: TGTGCCTGGAGTGTCAGGGAAGGCTATGGCTACACCTTC. Protein: CAWSVREGYGYTF. Complete variable domain (other parts from reference TRBV30 and TRBJ1-2): SQTIHQWPATLVQPVGSPLSLECTVEGTSNPNLYWYRQAAGRGLQLLFYSVGIGQISSEVPQNLSASRPQDRQFILSSKKLLLSDSGFYLCAWSVREGYGYTFGSGTRLTVV.

A word on this clone: Other DNA sequences from this sample encode an identical CDR3 as well. V usage is TRBV15 and J usage is TRBJ2-7, with 10 bases aligning to TRBD2. After removal of 3 bases from V and 4 bases from J, the junction contained 9 bases not matched to a gene. The germline CDR1 and CDR2 sequences are LNHNV and YYDKDF (reference sequence). The CDR3 runs 16 residues. For the CDR3, the DNA is TGTGCCACCAGCAGGGAGCTAGCGGGAGTGTCGTACGAGCAGTACTTC. Protein sequence: CATSRELAGVSYEQYF.

This clone was counted once. The V gene is TRBV6-2 or TRBV6-3, the J gene TRBJ2-7; 11 bases are a match to TRBD2. The V gene's germline CDR1 is MNHEY and CDR2 SVGEGT. With 5 bases clipped from V and 6 bases from J, the junction kept 12 bases outside the gene matches. This CDR3 is 16 amino acids long. This CDR3 is CASSVRTGTSGAEQYF. The CDR3 nucleotides read TGTGCCAGCAGTGTTCGGACCGGGACTAGCGGAGCCGAGCAGTACTTC.

There are a few counts of this clone. The genes are TRBV3-1 (or the pseudogene TRBV3-2) and TRBJ1-2; 7 nucleotides align to TRBD1. This CDR3 region has 13 residues. Germline V gene data show CDR1 as LGHDT and CDR2 as YNNKEL (reference sequence). The J segment lost 8 bases and the V segment lost 6 bases, leaving 9 bases of the junction unmatched. The CDR3 loop reads CASRGTVSRGYTF. The CDR3 nucleotides read TGTGCCAGCAGGGGGACAGTATCAAGAGGCTACACCTTC.

The chain employs TRBV9 and TRBJ1-6; 9 bases align to TRBD1. Unmatched junction bases numbered 7, after V lost 4 bases and J lost 8 bases. Germline assignment: CDR1 SGDLS and CDR2 YYNGEE. This CDR3 has 15 amino acids. CDR3 sequence (DNA): TGTGCCAGCAGCATACTGGACAGGGGAGATTCACCCCTCCACTTT. This translates into CASSILDRGDSPLHF.

The CDR3 DNA sequence: TGTGCCAGCAGCCAGGAGCCACAATCCTACAATGAGCAGTTCTTC. Its protein is CASSQEPQSYNEQFF. The chain uses TRBV4-2 and TRBJ2-1; D not resolved. In germline, CDR1 is LGHNA, CDR2 YNFKEQ. V lost 3 bases and J lost 1, with 10 bases in between. The CDR3 covers 15 residues.

This chain joins TRBV6-6 and TRBJ1-5; D is possibly TRBD1 (5 bases). The germline V gene has CDR1 MNHNY and CDR2 SVGAGI (reference sequence). This CDR3 is built from 14 residues. V lost 5 bases to trimming and J lost 3 bases, with 11 bases between them. CDR3 sequence reads: CASSTGRTNQPQHF. The DNA of the CDR3 is TGTGCCAGCAGTACAGGCAGGACCAATCAGCCCCAGCATTTT.

This clone was detected once. This chain connects TRBV7-9 to TRBJ2-7; tentative D call: TRBD1 (6 bases). Germline V CDR1 and CDR2: SEHNR, FQNEAQ (reference sequence). CDR3 size: 15 residues. Deletions cut 2 bases from V and 1 base from J, with 12 bases between. The CDR3 bases are TGTGCCAGCAGCTTACGGGACACCACATCCTACGAGCAGTACTTC. Its translation: CASSLRDTTSYEQYF.

The chain combines TRBV2 with TRBJ1-1; possible D gene TRBD1, 6 bases. V lost 3 bases and J 3 bases, leaving 11 bases between the germline ends. The CDR3 loop spans 14 amino acids. CDR1 and CDR2 from the germline V gene are SNHLY and FYNNEI. The CDR3 sequence is CASSERGADTEAFF. CDR3 DNA sequence: TGTGCCAGCAGTGAGCGGGGGGCTGACACTGAAGCTTTCTTT.

This sequence joins TRBV19 and TRBJ2-3, with a tentative D call TRBD1 (6 bases). Germline V gene lookup returns CDR1 LNHDA and CDR2 SQIVND (reference sequence). Trimming took 10 bases from V and 7 from J, leaving 9 bases between them. There are 10 residues in the CDR3. The CDR3 nucleotides read TGTGCCACCAGGGGCTATACGCAGTATTTT. Its translation is CATRGYTQYF.

The chain couples TRBV6-5 to TRBJ1-3; D gene ambiguous. V was pared by 4 bases and J by 4 bases, with 5 bases between. The CDR3 consists of 12 residues. The germline V gene has CDR1 MNHEY and CDR2 SVGAGI. CDR3 loop: CASSSKGNTIYF. The CDR3 DNA sequence: TGTGCCAGCAGTTCCAAAGGAAACACCATATATTTT.

CDR3 bases: TGTGCCAGCAGTTACAGGGGGCTGTCTGGGGCCAACGTCCTGACTTTC. Amino acid sequence: CASSYRGLSGANVLTF. The chain employs TRBV6-5 and TRBJ2-6, with TRBD1 matching 7 bases. The CDR3 is made up of 16 amino acids. Germline CDR1 is MNHEY and CDR2 is SVGAGI. J was trimmed by 1 base and V by 2 bases; bases with no gene match: 2.

The chain has TRBV24-1 and TRBJ2-1; no clear D. The germline CDR1 and CDR2 sequences are KGHDR and SFDVKD. This CDR3 is built from 13 residues. The germline V and J ends were trimmed by 1 base and 4 bases, with 4 bases remaining between them. The DNA of the CDR3 is TGTGCCACCAGTGATTTCCTGTACAATGAGCAGTTCTTC. Translation gives CATSDFLYNEQFF.

The rearrangement uses TRBV10-3 and TRBJ2-7; the D gene is possibly TRBD2 (6 bases). CDR3 size: 12 residues. V dropped 8 bases and J dropped 4 bases, with 12 bases sitting between them. In germline, CDR1 is ENHRY, CDR2 SYGVKD. The CDR3, as DNA: TGTGCCATCGCCTCGGGGGAATACGAGCAGTACTTC. Its translation: CAIASGEYEQYF.

The DNA for the CDR3 is TGTGCCAGCAGCCGAGCGGGTGGCGGGGAGCTGTTTTTT. It specifies CASSRAGGGELFF. V gene TRBV7-6 combines with J gene TRBJ2-2, with a possible D match to TRBD2 (6 bases). The CDR3 runs 13 residues. From germline, CDR1 is SGHVS and CDR2 FNYEAQ. V was cut by 5 bases and J by 7 bases, with 11 bases left in between.

This sequence joins TRBV7-3 and TRBJ1-1, with no clear D. CDR1 and CDR2 (germline): SGHTA, FQGTGA. The CDR3 has 14 residues. Deletions cut 1 base from V and 4 bases from J, with 10 bases between. CDR3 coding DNA: TGTGCCAGCAGCTTAAATCCTAGACGCACTGAAGCTTTCTTT. This translates into CASSLNPRRTEAFF.